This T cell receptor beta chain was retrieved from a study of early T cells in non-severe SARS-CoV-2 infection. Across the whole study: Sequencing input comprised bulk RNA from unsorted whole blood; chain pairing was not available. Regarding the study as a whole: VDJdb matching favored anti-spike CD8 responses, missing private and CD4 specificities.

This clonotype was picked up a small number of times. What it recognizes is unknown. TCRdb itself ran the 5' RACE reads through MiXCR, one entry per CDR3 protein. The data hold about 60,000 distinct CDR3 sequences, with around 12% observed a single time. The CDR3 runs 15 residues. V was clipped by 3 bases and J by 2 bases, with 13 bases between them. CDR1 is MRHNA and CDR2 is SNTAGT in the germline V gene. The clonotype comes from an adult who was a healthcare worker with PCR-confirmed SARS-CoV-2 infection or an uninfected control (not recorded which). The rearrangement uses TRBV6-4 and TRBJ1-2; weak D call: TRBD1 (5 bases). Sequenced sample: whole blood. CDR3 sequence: CASSEQRGDNYGYTF. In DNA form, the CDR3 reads TGTGCCAGCAGTGAACAACGGGGGGACAACTATGGCTACACCTTC.